This T cell receptor (beta chain) was identified during a study of CD8+ T cells in alopecia areata. RNA extraction was followed by reverse transcription into cDNA, which acted as the sequencing template. Some clones are missing from TCRdb's copy, which holds only in-frame ones; the method was immunoSEQ multiplex PCR. The sample has roughly 250,000 clones; about two thirds are singletons. A remark on this clone: As yet, its antigen is unknown.

Study outcomes and limitations: Resident alphabeta T-cell populations of normal skin are likewise subject to sequencing in scalp samples.

The sample was CD4+ T cells sorted from blood, taken at week 0. This receptor was obtained from a human donor with alopecia areata.

The CDR3 protein is CSVGFSSGNTIYF. CDR3 sequence (DNA): TGCAGCGTTGGATTTAGCTCTGGAAACACCATATATTTT. The rearrangement joins TRBV29-1 to TRBJ1-3; unclear D gene. Per germline, CDR1 SQVTM and CDR2 ANQGSEA. Trimming shortened V by 4 bases and J by 0 bases, and 7 bases separated the two germline ends. The CDR3 extends over 13 amino acids.